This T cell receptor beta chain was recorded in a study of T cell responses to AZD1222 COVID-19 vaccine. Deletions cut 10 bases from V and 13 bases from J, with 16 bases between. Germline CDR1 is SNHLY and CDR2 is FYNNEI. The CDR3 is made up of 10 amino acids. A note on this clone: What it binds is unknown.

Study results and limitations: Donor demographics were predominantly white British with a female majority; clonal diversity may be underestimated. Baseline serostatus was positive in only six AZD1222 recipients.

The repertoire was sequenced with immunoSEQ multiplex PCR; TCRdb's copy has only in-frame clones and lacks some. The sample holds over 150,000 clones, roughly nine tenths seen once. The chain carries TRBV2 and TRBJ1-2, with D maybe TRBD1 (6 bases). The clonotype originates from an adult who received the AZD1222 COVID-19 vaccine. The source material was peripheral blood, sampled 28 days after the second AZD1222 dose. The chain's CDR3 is CATGQIRCTF. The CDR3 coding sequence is TGTGCCACCGGACAGATCCGGTGCACCTTC.